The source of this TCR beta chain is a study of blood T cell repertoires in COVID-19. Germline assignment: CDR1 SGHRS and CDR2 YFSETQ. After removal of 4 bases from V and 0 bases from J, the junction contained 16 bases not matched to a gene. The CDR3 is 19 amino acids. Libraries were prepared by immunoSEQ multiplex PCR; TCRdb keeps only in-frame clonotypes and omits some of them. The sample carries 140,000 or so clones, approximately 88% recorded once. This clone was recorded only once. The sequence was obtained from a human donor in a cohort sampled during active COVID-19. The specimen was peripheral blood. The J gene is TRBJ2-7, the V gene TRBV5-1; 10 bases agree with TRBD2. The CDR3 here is CASSQPFLTSGVDSYEQYV. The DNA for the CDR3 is TGCGCCAGCAGCCAACCGTTCCTTACTAGCGGGGTTGACTCCTACGAGCAGTACGTC.